The 15 T cell receptor beta chains given below trace back to one sample, sequenced in a study of blood T cell repertoires in COVID-19. Produced via immunoSEQ multiplex PCR; TCRdb's table is partial and in-frame only. The table lists some 300,000 clones, around nine tenths of them singletons, with less than 3.5% in the top ten. Sequencing input: PBMCs or T cells enriched from blood (not recorded which). The receptor set was obtained from a woman in her 50s who had been exposed to COVID-19.

The genes are TRBV7-9 and TRBJ1-6; 8 bases match TRBD1. V trimming: 5 bases; J trimming: 8 bases; junction bases outside the gene matches: 5. Germline CDR1 SEHNR, CDR2 FQNEAQ (reference sequence). CDR3 length: 14 residues. This chain's CDR3 is CASSAQGADSPLHF. In DNA form, the CDR3 reads TGTGCCAGCAGCGCGCAGGGGGCTGATTCACCCCTCCACTTT. The complete variable domain, with remaining parts taken from reference TRBV7-9 and TRBJ1-6, reads DTGVSQNPRHKITKRGQNVTFRCDPISEHNRLYWYRQTLGQGPEFLTYFQNEAQLEKSRLLSDRFSAERPKGSFSTLEIQRTEQGDSAMYLCASSAQGADSPLHFGNGTRLTVT.

This rearrangement joins TRBV6-5 to TRBJ2-2; 8 bases are a match to TRBD2. J was trimmed by 7 bases and V by 6 bases; bases with no gene match: 10. The germline V gene has CDR1 MNHEY and CDR2 SVGAGI. The length of the CDR3 is 15 residues. The CDR3 here is CASRLAGQLYGELFF. The CDR3 region has the DNA TGTGCCAGCAGGTTAGCGGGGCAGCTATACGGGGAGCTGTTTTTT.

The chain carries TRBV5-1 and TRBJ1-1; TRBD1 is a possible D gene (6 bases). Germline CDR1 reads SGHRS; CDR2 reads YFSETQ. This CDR3 has 13 amino acids. Trimming stripped 5 bases from V and 2 bases from J, with 10 bases between. CDR3 DNA: TGCGCCAGCAGGGCGGACAGCAACACTGAAGCTTTCTTT. It is translated as CASRADSNTEAFF.

The rearrangement joins TRBV5-1 to TRBJ1-2; TRBD1 is a possible D gene (5 bases). Germline CDR1 SGHRS, CDR2 YFSETQ. Trimming left V 1 base short and J 7 bases short, with 8 bases between. This CDR3 is 12 amino acids long. The CDR3 coding sequence is TGCGCCAGCAGCTTGTCAGGGTTTGGCTACACCTTC. Its translation: CASSLSGFGYTF.

The gene calls are TRBV30 and TRBJ2-7, with a possible D match to TRBD1 (5 bases). Germline-derived CDR1 and CDR2 are GTSNPN and SVGIG (reference sequence). Trimming pared 3 bases from V and 5 bases from J, leaving 8 bases between. The CDR3 sequence is 11 residues long. The CDR3 spells CAWRQVHEQYF. The DNA for the CDR3 is TGTGCCTGGAGACAGGTCCACGAGCAGTACTTC. Based on the CDR3 plus reference TRBV30 and TRBJ2-7, the full variable domain is SQTIHQWPATLVQPVGSPLSLECTVEGTSNPNLYWYRQAAGRGLQLLFYSVGIGQISSEVPQNLSASRPQDRQFILSSKKLLLSDSGFYLCAWRQVHEQYFGPGTRLTVT.

This clone was seen more than once but under ten times. The rearrangement uses TRBV13 and TRBJ1-1, with D possibly being TRBD1 (5 bases). V was trimmed by 5 bases and J by 4 bases, leaving 14 bases between them. CDR3 length: 14 residues. Germline lookup yields CDR1 PRHDT and CDR2 FYEKMQ (reference sequence). The CDR3 here is CASSQRGEGTEAFF. The CDR3 DNA reads as TGTGCCAGCAGCCAGCGGGGGGAGGGCACTGAAGCTTTCTTT.

This clone was seen more than once but under ten times. The chain is built from TRBV6-5 and TRBJ2-2; the D is unclear. Trimming cost V 6 bases and J 3 bases, with 8 bases left between them. CDR1 is MNHEY, CDR2 SVGAGI, per germline. The CDR3 runs 13 residues. CDR3 in DNA: TGTGCCAGCAGCCCCGTATACACCGGGGAGCTGTTTTTT. Amino acids: CASSPVYTGELFF.

In its sample, this clone was seen a few times. The V call is TRBV20-1, the J call TRBJ1-1; D not resolved. Germline-derived CDR1 and CDR2 are DFQATT and SNEGSKA (reference sequence). This CDR3 is built from 11 residues. The ends were cut back, 1 base at V and 11 bases at J, with 11 bases in the middle. This chain's CDR3 is CSARGPSKAFF. CDR3 bases: TGCAGTGCTAGAGGGCCCTCCAAGGCTTTCTTT.

This clone appeared a few times. This rearrangement joins TRBV4-2 to TRBJ2-7; the D gene is possibly TRBD1 (6 bases). Deletions cut 1 base from V and 0 bases from J, with 10 bases between. The CDR3 covers 15 residues. Germline lookup yields CDR1 LGHNA and CDR2 YNFKEQ. The CDR3: CASSQGTANSYEQYF. The CDR3 coding sequence is TGTGCCAGCAGCCAAGGGACAGCGAACTCCTACGAGCAGTACTTC.

This rearrangement joins TRBV6-5 to TRBJ1-1; 7 bases align to TRBD1. V lost 6 bases to trimming and J lost 4 bases; unmatched junction nucleotides: 11. CDR3 length equals 15 residues. Germline lookup yields CDR1 MNHEY and CDR2 SVGAGI. The CDR3 region is CASSDYPTGTTEAFF. CDR3 nucleotide sequence: TGTGCCAGCAGCGATTACCCGACAGGGACCACTGAAGCTTTCTTT.

J is TRBJ1-4 and V is TRBV30, with D possibly TRBD1 on 6 matching bases. Deletions cut 1 base from V and 10 bases from J, with 16 bases between. Germline loops: CDR1 GTSNPN, CDR2 SVGIG (reference sequence). This CDR3 is 14 amino acids long. The CDR3 loop reads CAWSEKTGVGKLFF. The CDR3 nucleotides are TGTGCCTGGAGTGAAAAGACAGGCGTCGGAAAACTGTTTTTT.

CDR3 residues: CASSSRGQGVNRGGYTF. For the CDR3, the DNA is TGTGCCAGCAGCTCACGTGGACAGGGGGTTAATAGAGGTGGCTACACCTTC. The chain has TRBV13 and TRBJ1-2; 10 bases are shared with TRBD1. The length of the CDR3 is 17 residues. The germline V gene has CDR1 PRHDT and CDR2 FYEKMQ (reference sequence). Trimming cost V 4 bases and J 7 bases; bases outside gene matches: 15. Together with reference TRBV13 and TRBJ1-2, the CDR3 gives the full variable domain: AAGVIQSPRHLIKEKRETATLKCYPIPRHDTVYWYQQGPGQDPQFLISFYEKMQSDKGSIPDRFSAQQFSDYHSELNMSSLELGDSALYFCASSSRGQGVNRGGYTFGSGTRLTVV.

The rearrangement joins TRBV6-5 to TRBJ2-6; 9 bases line up with TRBD2. Germline-derived CDR1 and CDR2 are MNHEY and SVGAGI. V shed 8 bases, J shed 0 bases, and the junction held 2 bases outside the gene matches. The CDR3 spans 15 residues. DNA for the CDR3: TGTGCCAGCGCGGGGGGGAGCTCTGGGGCCAACGTCCTGACTTTC. Protein product: CASAGGSSGANVLTF.

This rearrangement joins TRBV3-1 (or the pseudogene TRBV3-2) to TRBJ1-1, with D unresolved. Germline V gene lookup returns CDR1 LGHDT and CDR2 YNNKEL (reference sequence). The CDR3 spans 11 residues. Trimming took 1 base from V and 6 from J, leaving 3 bases between them. The CDR3 bases are TGTGCCAGCAGCCAAGCCTCTGAAGCTTTCTTT. This sequence encodes CASSQASEAFF.

This chain connects TRBV11-2 to TRBJ2-3; 10 bases line up with TRBD1. The junction had 4 bases not matched to a gene; V was cut back by 2 bases and J by 2 bases. Germline V gene sequence: CDR1 SGHAT, CDR2 FQNNGV. This CDR3 has 16 residues. CDR3 loop: CASSLRDRGYTDTQYF. CDR3 DNA: TGTGCCAGCAGCTTACGGGACAGGGGTTACACAGATACGCAGTATTTT.